These 30 T cell receptor beta chains were all obtained from the same sample, sequenced in a study of blood T cell repertoires in COVID-19. Profiled with immunoSEQ multiplex PCR; TCRdb holds only in-frame clones, not every one. The table includes 170,000 or so clones, 80% to 90% detected once. Sample: peripheral blood. Source of these receptors: a woman under 30 who had recovered from COVID-19.

The CDR3 is CASGLSGGTDTQYF. The CDR3 DNA sequence: TGTGCCAGCGGACTTAGCGGGGGGACAGATACGCAGTATTTT. V usage is TRBV11-2 and J usage is TRBJ2-3, with 10 bases aligning to TRBD2. CDR1 and CDR2 from the germline V gene are SGHAT and FQNNGV. CDR3 size: 14 residues. Unmatched junction bases numbered 5, after V lost 8 bases and J lost 3 bases.

The V gene is TRBV14, the J gene TRBJ2-5; the D is unclear. V was trimmed by 3 bases and J by 2 bases, leaving 4 bases between them. From germline, CDR1 is SGHDN and CDR2 FVKESK. This CDR3 is built from 12 residues. The CDR3 nucleotides read TGTGCCAGCAGCCACGTACAAGAGACCCAGTACTTC. Translated, it gives CASSHVQETQYF.

The chain is built from TRBV6-5 and TRBJ1-5; D possibly corresponds to TRBD1 (6 bases). V lost 2 bases, J lost 2 bases, and 10 bases lay in between. This CDR3 comprises 15 residues. CDR1 is MNHEY and CDR2 is SVGAGI in the germline V gene. The CDR3 sequence is CASSYGAGGNQPQHF. The CDR3 DNA sequence: TGTGCCAGCAGTTACGGGGCAGGGGGCAATCAGCCCCAGCATTTT.

J is TRBJ2-5 and V is TRBV20-1; D uncertain. Trimming stripped 0 bases from V and 6 bases from J, with 5 bases between. CDR3 size: 11 residues. Germline-derived CDR1 and CDR2 are DFQATT and SNEGSKA (reference sequence). DNA of the CDR3: TGCAGTGCTAGAGACTTAAAGACCCAGTACTTC. It is translated as CSARDLKTQYF.

The CDR3 DNA reads TGTGCCTGGACCGGGACTTATAATTCACCCCTCCACTTT. It is translated as CAWTGTYNSPLHF. The chain uses TRBV30 and TRBJ1-6; a possible D gene is TRBD1 (5 bases). V lost 4 bases to trimming and J lost 4 bases, with 8 bases between them. CDR1 is GTSNPN, CDR2 SVGIG, per germline (reference sequence). This CDR3 has 13 amino acids.

The gene calls are TRBV7-2 and TRBJ2-1, with a tentative D call TRBD2 (7 bases). V lost 7 bases and J lost 10, with 32 bases in between. The CDR3 runs to 18 residues. Germline V gene lookup returns CDR1 SGHTA and CDR2 FQGNSA. The chain's CDR3 is CASIHGGGGALSSGEQFF. DNA of the CDR3: TGTGCCAGCATCCACGGAGGCGGGGGCGCCCTATCGTCCGGCGAGCAGTTCTTC.

The rearrangement uses TRBV5-1 and TRBJ1-2; TRBD1 aligns across 7 bases. CDR3 length: 14 amino acids. Trimming at V came to 3 bases and at J to 2 bases, leaving 4 bases not matched to a gene. The germline V gene has CDR1 SGHRS and CDR2 YFSETQ. CDR3 sequence (DNA): TGCGCCAGCAGCTCCACGACAGGGAACTATGGCTACACCTTC. It translates to CASSSTTGNYGYTF.

The chain has TRBV9 and TRBJ2-1; no definite D call. The CDR3 runs to 11 residues. V gave up 3 bases and J gave up 7 bases, with 5 bases separating them. Germline V gives CDR1 SGDLS, CDR2 YYNGEE. CDR3 in amino acids: CASSANNEQFF. Here the CDR3 DNA reads TGTGCCAGCAGCGCCAATAATGAGCAGTTCTTC.

This clone has a single count. The gene calls are TRBV27 and TRBJ2-5; TRBD1 aligns across 7 bases. With 7 bases clipped from V and 2 bases from J, the junction kept 7 bases outside the gene matches. The CDR3 contains 14 residues. The V gene's germline CDR1 is MNHEY and CDR2 SMNVEV (reference sequence). For the CDR3, the DNA is TGTGCCAGCATCTTAGGGACAGAGCAAGAGACCCAGTACTTC. It specifies CASILGTEQETQYF.

This chain connects TRBV5-1 to TRBJ1-5; 7 bases align to TRBD1. Germline trimming cut 0 bases from V and 4 bases from J; bases unmatched to any gene: 4. This CDR3 contains 15 residues. Germline-derived CDR1 and CDR2 are SGHRS and YFSETQ. As DNA, the CDR3 is TGCGCCAGCAGCTTGGAGGGGACAGCTAATCAGCCCCAGCATTTT. It encodes CASSLEGTANQPQHF.

The chain has TRBV7-8 and TRBJ2-5, with TRBD1 identical over 7 bases. Germline CDR1 is SGHVS and CDR2 is FQNEAQ. The CDR3 covers 15 residues. J was trimmed by 1 base and V by 5 bases; bases with no gene match: 7. DNA for the CDR3: TGTGCCAGCAGCCGTAAAAGGGACAGCCAAGAGACCCAGTACTTC. Residues: CASSRKRDSQETQYF.

The chain carries TRBV5-1 and TRBJ2-5; D may be TRBD2 (6 bases). Germline loops: CDR1 SGHRS, CDR2 YFSETQ. The CDR3 contains 15 residues. Trimming removed 6 bases from V and 2 bases from J, with 17 bases in between. The DNA of the CDR3 is TGCGCCAGCACGAGATGGGCGGGGCAACAAGAGACCCAGTACTTC. This translates into CASTRWAGQQETQYF. The full variable domain, with the rest looked up from reference TRBV5-1 and TRBJ2-5, is KAGVTQTPRYLIKTRGQQVTLSCSPISGHRSVSWYQQTPGQGLQFLFEYFSETQRNKGNFPGRFSGRQFSNSRSEMNVSTLELGDSALYLCASTRWAGQQETQYFGPGTRLLVL.

The rearrangement joins TRBV7-3 to TRBJ2-5; perhaps TRBD1 as D (5 bases). Germline V gene data show CDR1 as SGHTA and CDR2 as FQGTGA. The CDR3 totals 16 residues. V lost 2 bases and J lost 5, with 18 bases in between. CDR3 residues: CASSLGAPRNGETQYF. In DNA form, the CDR3 reads TGTGCCAGCAGCTTAGGGGCCCCTAGAAATGGCGAGACCCAGTACTTC.

Written as DNA, the CDR3 is TGTGCCAGCAGCTTTGGGGAGAGTACGGGGGAGCAGTACTTC. Residues: CASSFGESTGEQYF. The chain couples TRBV13 to TRBJ2-7; the D gene is possibly TRBD2 (5 bases). Per germline, CDR1 PRHDT and CDR2 FYEKMQ (reference sequence). This CDR3 has 14 residues. V lost 3 bases to trimming and J lost 7 bases, with 16 bases between them.

V is TRBV6-5 and J is TRBJ1-1; 7 bases fit TRBD1. With V trimmed by 2 bases and J by 1 base, 1 base remained unmatched. Germline CDR1 MNHEY, CDR2 SVGAGI. The CDR3 totals 14 residues. CDR3 residues: CASSYRTGNTEAFF. For the CDR3, the DNA is TGTGCCAGCAGTTACAGGACAGGGAACACTGAAGCTTTCTTT.

This chain connects TRBV5-4 to TRBJ2-5; 7 bases map to TRBD1. This CDR3 has 14 residues. The germline V gene has CDR1 SGHNT and CDR2 YYREEE (reference sequence). V shed 4 bases, J shed 2 bases, and the junction held 5 bases outside the gene matches. The CDR3 DNA reads as TGTGCCAGCAGCACGACAGGGCGGCAAGAGACCCAGTACTTC. It specifies CASSTTGRQETQYF. The whole variable domain, remainder taken from reference TRBV5-4 and TRBJ2-5, is ETGVTQSPTHLIKTRGQQVTLRCSSQSGHNTVSWYQQALGQGPQFIFQYYREEENGRGNFPPRFSGLQFPNYSSELNVNALELDDSALYLCASSTTGRQETQYFGPGTRLLVL.

V and J are TRBV2 and TRBJ1-1; TRBD1 might be the D (5 bases). The germline V gene has CDR1 SNHLY and CDR2 FYNNEI. V was pared by 6 bases and J by 5 bases, with 16 bases between. The CDR3 has 14 amino acids. CDR3 coding DNA: TGTGCCAGCAGACCGACCGGGGGGAGAACTGAAGCTTTCTTT. This codes for CASRPTGGRTEAFF. Using reference TRBV2 and TRBJ1-1 for the parts outside the CDR3, the full variable domain is EPEVTQTPSHQVTQMGQEVILRCVPISNHLYFYWYRQILGQKVEFLVSFYNNEISEKSEIFDDQFSVERPDGSNFTLKIRSTKLEDSAMYFCASRPTGGRTEAFFGQGTRLTVV.

This clone appeared once. V is TRBV6-2 or TRBV6-3 and J is TRBJ2-7; D gene unclear. This CDR3 is built from 16 residues. V dropped 0 bases and J dropped 2 bases, with 14 bases sitting between them. The V gene's germline CDR1 is MNHEY and CDR2 SVGEGT. CDR3 DNA sequence: TGTGCCAGCAGTTACTCGGGCGCCAGTTACACCTACGAGCAGTACGTC. Its translation is CASSYSGASYTYEQYV.

This rearrangement joins TRBV13 to TRBJ2-1; D may be TRBD2 (6 bases). CDR3 length equals 13 residues. Germline CDR1 and CDR2: PRHDT and FYEKMQ (reference sequence). The V end lost 6 bases, the J end lost 9 bases, and 15 bases lay between the germline ends. CDR3 sequence: CASREEAGTEQFF. The CDR3 DNA reads as TGTGCCAGCAGAGAGGAGGCGGGGACTGAGCAGTTCTTC.

This chain joins TRBV20-1 and TRBJ2-5, with TRBD1 matching over 9 bases. V lost 3 bases to trimming and J lost 5 bases; unmatched junction nucleotides: 7. The CDR3 is 14 amino acids. Germline V lookup: CDR1 DFQATT, CDR2 SNEGSKA (reference sequence). The CDR3 DNA follows: TGCAGTGCTAGTTCGGGACAGGGACTGGAGACCCAGTACTTC. Residues: CSASSGQGLETQYF.

This chain's CDR3 is CASSLEGKTQYF. In nucleotides, the CDR3 is TGTGCCAGCAGCTTGGAGGGGAAGACCCAGTACTTC. The V call is TRBV5-8, the J call TRBJ2-5; D possibly corresponds to TRBD1 (5 bases). Germline CDR1 reads SGHTS; CDR2 reads YDEGEE. The CDR3 consists of 12 residues. Trimming pared 0 bases from V and 6 bases from J, leaving 6 bases between.

The V gene is TRBV6-5, the J gene TRBJ2-6; 7 bases align to TRBD2. CDR3 size: 16 residues. Germline CDR1 and CDR2: MNHEY and SVGAGI. V dropped 0 bases and J dropped 3; count of bases not matched to a gene: 2. The chain's CDR3 is CASSYSREGGANVLTF. Written as DNA, the CDR3 is TGTGCCAGCAGTTACTCGAGGGAGGGTGGGGCCAACGTCCTGACTTTC.

This chain links TRBV2 with TRBJ1-1, with a tentative D call TRBD1 (5 bases). Trimming pared 10 bases from V and 8 bases from J, leaving 20 bases between. The V gene's germline CDR1 is SNHLY and CDR2 FYNNEI. The CDR3 spans 13 residues. DNA of the CDR3: TGTGCCACCAGACGGGCTTCAGGGTTCGAAGCTTTCTTT. Protein product: CATRRASGFEAFF. Complete variable domain (other parts from reference TRBV2 and TRBJ1-1): EPEVTQTPSHQVTQMGQEVILRCVPISNHLYFYWYRQILGQKVEFLVSFYNNEISEKSEIFDDQFSVERPDGSNFTLKIRSTKLEDSAMYFCATRRASGFEAFFGQGTRLTVV.

This sequence joins TRBV7-3 and TRBJ2-3; 7 bases are shared with TRBD2. The germline V gene has CDR1 SGHTA and CDR2 FQGTGA. V lost 2 bases and J lost 2; bases outside the gene matches: 4. This CDR3 is 15 amino acids long. The CDR3 loop is CASSLSAGDTDTQYF. The DNA of the CDR3 is TGTGCCAGCAGCTTATCGGCGGGGGACACAGATACGCAGTATTTT.

The rearrangement links TRBV11-2 to TRBJ1-1; 7 bases line up with TRBD1. This CDR3 region has 12 residues. Germline lookup yields CDR1 SGHAT and CDR2 FQNNGV. The trim removed 5 bases at V and 4 bases at J, leaving 1 base unmatched. The CDR3 DNA reads TGTGCCAGCAGCCGACAGGGCACTGAAGCTTTCTTT. This codes for CASSRQGTEAFF.

The gene calls are TRBV20-1 and TRBJ1-2; D uncertain. CDR1 DFQATT and CDR2 SNEGSKA come from the germline V gene (reference sequence). This CDR3 spans 11 amino acids. Trimming left V 3 bases short and J 5 bases short, with 7 bases between. The CDR3 region is CSARESYGYTF. The CDR3 DNA sequence: TGCAGTGCTAGGGAGTCTTATGGCTACACCTTC.

The chain is built from TRBV4-1 and TRBJ2-1; TRBD2 might be the D (6 bases). The CDR3 has 16 amino acids. CDR1 is MGHRA and CDR2 is YSYEKL in the germline V gene. The V and J ends lost 1 base and 3 bases respectively, with 13 bases between them. The CDR3: CASSQGWGLNYNEQFF. CDR3 sequence (DNA): TGCGCCAGCAGCCAAGGATGGGGACTCAACTACAATGAGCAGTTCTTC.

This rearrangement joins TRBV7-2 to TRBJ1-1; TRBD1 aligns across 11 bases. Per the germline V gene, CDR1 is SGHTA and CDR2 is FQGNSA. Trimming cost V 6 bases and J 6 bases; bases outside gene matches: 3. The CDR3 contains 13 residues. DNA for the CDR3: TGTGCCAGCAGTGGACAGGGGGCACCTGAAGCTTTCTTT. Its translation: CASSGQGAPEAFF. Looking up the rest from reference TRBV7-2 and TRBJ1-1 gives the full variable domain: GAGVSQSPSNKVTEKGKDVELRCDPISGHTALYWYRQSLGQGLEFLIYFQGNSAPDKSGLPSDRFSAERTGGSVSTLTIQRTQQEDSAVYLCASSGQGAPEAFFGQGTRLTVV.

The chain carries TRBV27 and TRBJ1-1; D possibly corresponds to TRBD1 (5 bases). Looked up from germline, CDR1 is MNHEY and CDR2 is SMNVEV (reference sequence). This CDR3 comprises 17 residues. Trimming took 3 bases from V and 1 from J, leaving 18 bases between them. CDR3 DNA sequence: TGTGCCAGCAGTTTGGGGCAGGGATTTGCGTGGAACACTGAAGCTTTCTTT. Its protein is CASSLGQGFAWNTEAFF.

The genes are TRBV25-1 and TRBJ1-2; D not certain. Germline lookup yields CDR1 MGHDK and CDR2 SYGVNS. V lost 7 bases and J lost 4, with 13 bases in between. CDR3 length: 13 amino acids. CDR3 amino acids: CASTTADSYGYTF. The CDR3 nucleotides are TGTGCCAGCACGACGGCGGATTCCTATGGCTACACCTTC.